This entry features one TCR beta chain sequence. This clone has a single count. Its antigen is unknown. No quality values exist for individual bases; no much larger clone is one base distant. The CDR3 has 15 amino acids, counting the end cysteine and phenylalanine. The only DNA kept is the CDR3, 45 bases in frame from the first base. CDR1 and CDR2, per the germline V gene, are MDHEN and SYDVKM. The V and J ends are trimmed by 3 bases and 3 bases, leaving 14 bases between them. Whole blood was collected in K2EDTA tubes by collaborating institutions according to the institutions' own protocols. Collaborator samples were shipped for TCRbeta analysis as frozen whole blood, isolated PBMCs, or DNA extracted from either sample type. This entry is derived from a study of blood T cell repertoires in COVID-19 (dated by TCRdb to 2018 to 2020). With respect to the entire study: The collaborator samples originated in the United States, Italy and Spain and spanned the acute and convalescent phases of COVID-19. The prospective study material was composed of cDNA or gDNA derived from T cells, B-cell-depleted T cells, or PBMCs. Samples were obtained from the ongoing ImmuneRACE study (first 160 participants) and from 1,000 to 1,500 subjects provided by 6 global collaborators. Subjects who had been exposed to COVID-19, were actively infected with it, or had recovered from it provided the deeply sampled blood TCRbeta repertoires that made up the dataset. A freely available public database, intended as a resource for researchers studying the immune response to SARS-CoV-2, is where the repertoires were released. Sample metadata almost always included a de-identified subject ID, COVID-19 status, age in years and sex. HLA class I and class II types, where available, came from metadata supplied by the sample provider rather than from assay-based typing. Beyond this particular receptor, the publication reports: The quantity of clinical and demographic metadata differed by source and by participant and was supplied without curation.

TCRbeta CDR3 regions were amplified from genomic DNA using the immunoSEQ Assay, a bias-controlled multiplex PCR. The study's own analysis went as follows. The number of nucleated cells in each sample was estimated by amplification of reference gene primers within the assay. To quantify the absolute abundance of each unique TCRbeta CDR3 rearrangement, sequence reads were collapsed and filtered. For each sample, productive Simpson clonality was calculated as the square root of Simpson's diversity index over productive rearrangements. Held by TCRdb, this immuneACCESS table contains in-frame sequences only and omits some clones. Under half of the omission traces to an unresolved V gene where checked; the cause of the rest is unknown. The DNA was the basis for D and trimming; V, J and clone size are from that table. This sample has some 150,000 clones in its table, and about four fifths of those were observed once. 4.8% of the sample belongs to the ten largest clones.

The TCR sequence derives from a human donor in a cohort sampled during active COVID-19. Recombination connected TRBV28 to TRBJ1-2; a tentative D match to TRBD1 spans 5 bases. Material: peripheral blood. The CDR3 sequence is CASSFGTGRDYGYTF. The nucleotide sequence is TGTGCCAGCAGTTTTGGGACCGGGAGGGACTATGGCTACACCTTC.